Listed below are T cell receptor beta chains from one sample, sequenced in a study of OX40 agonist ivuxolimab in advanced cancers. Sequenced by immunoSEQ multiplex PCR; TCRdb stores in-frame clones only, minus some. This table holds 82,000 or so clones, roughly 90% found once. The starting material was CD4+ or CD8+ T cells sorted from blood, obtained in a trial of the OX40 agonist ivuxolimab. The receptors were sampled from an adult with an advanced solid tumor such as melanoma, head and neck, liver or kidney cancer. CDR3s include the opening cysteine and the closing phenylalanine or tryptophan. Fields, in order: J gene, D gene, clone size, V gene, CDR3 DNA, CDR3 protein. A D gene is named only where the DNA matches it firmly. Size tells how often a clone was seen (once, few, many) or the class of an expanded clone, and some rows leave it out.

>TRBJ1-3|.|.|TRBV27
TGTGCCAGCAGTTCTTCTTCCCCCGTCCGGCTGAGAGGAAGCACCATATATTTT
CASSSSSPVRLRGSTIYF
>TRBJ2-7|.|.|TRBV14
TGTGCCAGCAGCCAAGATTCGGCCAGGCCCTACGAGCAGTACTTC
CASSQDSARPYEQYF
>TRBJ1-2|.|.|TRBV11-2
TGTGCCAGCAGCTTAGACCCAGGGGCCAGGAGTGGCTACACCTTC
CASSLDPGARSGYTF
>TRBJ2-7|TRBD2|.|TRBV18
TGTGCCAGCTCACCATTGGGAGGGGCGATCTACGAGCAGTACTTC
CASSPLGGAIYEQYF
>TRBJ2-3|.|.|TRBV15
TGTGCCACCAGCAGAGATGGTGTCCAAATCTTCACAGATACGCAGTATTTT
CATSRDGVQIFTDTQYF
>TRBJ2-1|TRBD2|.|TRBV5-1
TGCGCCAGCAGCTTGGGACTAGCGGGGGCCTACAATGAGCAGTTCTTC
CASSLGLAGAYNEQFF
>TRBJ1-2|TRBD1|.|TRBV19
TGTGCCAGTAGTAGACAGGGAAAGGTCTATGGCTACACCTTC
CASSRQGKVYGYTF
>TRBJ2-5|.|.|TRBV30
TGTGCCTTAAAGGGAGAGACCCAGTACTTC
CALKGETQYF
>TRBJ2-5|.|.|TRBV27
TGTGCCAGCAGCAGGGCCGATCTCCAAGAGACCCAGTACTTC
CASSRADLQETQYF
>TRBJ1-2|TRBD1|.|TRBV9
TGTGCCAGCAGCCCAGACAGGGGTTCCTATGGCTACACCTTC
CASSPDRGSYGYTF
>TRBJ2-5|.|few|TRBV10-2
TGCGCCAGCAGTGAAAGCACTGGCAAGACCCAGTACTTC
CASSESTGKTQYF
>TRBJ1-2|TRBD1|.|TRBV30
TGTGCCTGGAGTCTTGGACAGGTGATTTATGGCTACACCTTC
CAWSLGQVIYGYTF
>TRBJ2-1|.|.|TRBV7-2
TGTGCCAGCAGCTTGGTAAGTCCGGGTGAGCAGTTCTTC
CASSLVSPGEQFF
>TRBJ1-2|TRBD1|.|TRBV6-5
TGTGCCAGCAGTTTCGACAGGGCCTATGGCTACACCTTC
CASSFDRAYGYTF
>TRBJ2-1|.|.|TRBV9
TGTGCCAGCAGCGTAGGTCTAGGGACGTACAATGAGCAGTTCTTC
CASSVGLGTYNEQFF
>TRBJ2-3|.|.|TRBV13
TGTGCCAGCAGCTTAAGAGGGATTTGGGATACGCAGTATTTT
CASSLRGIWDTQYF
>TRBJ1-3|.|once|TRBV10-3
TGTGCCTCTACTCGAGGGGATACTGGAAACACCATATATTTT
CASTRGDTGNTIYF
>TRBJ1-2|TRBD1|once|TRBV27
TGTGCCAGCAGTTCCTTACCTCGGACAGGGGGGAATGGCTACACCTTC
CASSSLPRTGGNGYTF
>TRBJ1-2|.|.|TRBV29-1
TGCAGCGTTGATAGGGCGACAGGCGGTGACTATGGCTACACCTTC
CSVDRATGGDYGYTF
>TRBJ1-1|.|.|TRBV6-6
TGTGCCAGCAGTCCTCAAGGACAGTCACTTGAAGCTTTCTTT
CASSPQGQSLEAFF
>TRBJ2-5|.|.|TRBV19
TGTGCCAGTAGTATTGCGAATCAAGAGACCCAGTACTTC
CASSIANQETQYF
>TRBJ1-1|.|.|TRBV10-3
TGTGCCATCAGTGAGACTAGCCAAGCCACTGAAGCTTTCTTT
CAISETSQATEAFF
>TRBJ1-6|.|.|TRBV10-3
TGTGCCATCGGGGGGCCCGGCGCGGATGGTTCACCCCTCCACTTT
CAIGGPGADGSPLHF
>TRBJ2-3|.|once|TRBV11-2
TGTGCCAGCAGCTACCAACGGGGTGCACCCTCAGATACGCAGTATTTT
CASSYQRGAPSDTQYF
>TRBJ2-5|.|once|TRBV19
TGTGCCAGTAGTACGAGACAAAGACAAGAGACCCAGTACTTC
CASSTRQRQETQYF